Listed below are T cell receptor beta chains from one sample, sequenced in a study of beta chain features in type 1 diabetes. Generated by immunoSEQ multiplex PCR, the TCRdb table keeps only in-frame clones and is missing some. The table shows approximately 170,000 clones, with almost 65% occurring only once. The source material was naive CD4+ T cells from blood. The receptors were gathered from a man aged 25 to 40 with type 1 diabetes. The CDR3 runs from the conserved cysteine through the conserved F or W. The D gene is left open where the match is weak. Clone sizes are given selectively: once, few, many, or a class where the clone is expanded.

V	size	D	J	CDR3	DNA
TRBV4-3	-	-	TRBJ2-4	CASSQDWQNIQYF	TGCGCCAGCAGCCAAGATTGGCAAAACATTCAGTACTTC
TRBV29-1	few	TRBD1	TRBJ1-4	CSVESWSPGQGHEKLFF	TGCAGCGTTGAAAGTTGGTCCCCGGGACAGGGTCATGAAAAACTGTTTTTT
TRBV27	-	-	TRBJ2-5	CASSARGARTQYF	TGTGCCAGCAGTGCCCGGGGGGCCCGTACCCAGTACTTC
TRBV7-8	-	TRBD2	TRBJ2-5	CASSSLTRGGRETQYF	TGTGCCAGCAGCTCTCTCACCCGGGGGGGCCGGGAGACCCAGTACTTC
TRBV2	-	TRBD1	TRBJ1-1	CASRRTGTDNTEAFF	TGTGCCAGCAGACGAACCGGGACAGATAACACTGAAGCTTTCTTT
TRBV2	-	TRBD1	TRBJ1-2	CASRTPGQINYGYTF	TGTGCCAGCAGGACTCCGGGACAGATTAACTATGGCTACACCTTC
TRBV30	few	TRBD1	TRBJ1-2	CAWMTGANYGYTF	TGTGCCTGGATGACAGGGGCCAACTATGGCTACACCTTC
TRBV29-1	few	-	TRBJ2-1	CSVEWTVNEQFF	TGCAGCGTTGAATGGACAGTCAATGAGCAGTTCTTC
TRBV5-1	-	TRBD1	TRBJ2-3	CASSTPGQGYTDTQYF	TGCGCCAGCAGCACCCCGGGACAGGGTTACACAGATACGCAGTATTTT
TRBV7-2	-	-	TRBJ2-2	CASSFGSLERELFF	TGTGCCAGCAGCTTTGGTAGTCTTGAACGGGAGCTGTTTTTT
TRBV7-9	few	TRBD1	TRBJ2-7	CASSYEGALEQYF	TGTGCCAGCAGCTACGAGGGGGCTCTCGAGCAGTACTTC
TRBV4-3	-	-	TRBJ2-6	CASSQDWAITFSGANVLTF	TGCGCCAGCAGCCAAGATTGGGCCATCACCTTCTCTGGGGCCAACGTCCTGACTTTC
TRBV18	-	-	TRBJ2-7	CASSPIGKSGFYEQYF	TGTGCCAGCTCACCAATTGGTAAATCGGGATTTTACGAGCAGTACTTC
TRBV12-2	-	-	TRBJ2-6	CASRLANVLTF	TGTGCAAGTCGCCTGGCCAACGTCCTGACTTTC
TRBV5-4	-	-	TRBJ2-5	CASSLSRDIQETQYF	TGTGCCAGCAGCTTGTCCCGGGACATCCAAGAGACCCAGTACTTC
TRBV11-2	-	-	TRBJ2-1	CASSRYNEQFF	TGTGCCAGCAGCAGATACAATGAGCAGTTCTTC
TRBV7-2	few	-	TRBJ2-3	CASSLFTIGTDTQYF	TGTGCCAGCAGCTTATTTACTATTGGCACAGATACGCAGTATTTT
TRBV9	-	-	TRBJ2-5	CASSRWRDQETQYF	TGTGCCAGCAGCCGGTGGCGGGACCAAGAGACCCAGTACTTC
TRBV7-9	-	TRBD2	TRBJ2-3	CASSPRSGGGTDTQYF	TGTGCCAGCAGCCCCCGGAGCGGGGGCGGCACAGATACGCAGTATTTT
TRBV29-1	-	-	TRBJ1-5	CSVGEGQPQHF	TGCAGCGTGGGGGAGGGTCAGCCCCAGCATTTT
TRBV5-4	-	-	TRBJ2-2	CASSLSGGELFF	TGTGCCAGCAGCTTGTCCGGCGGGGAGCTGTTTTTT
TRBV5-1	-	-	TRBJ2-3	CASSLSQGGTDTQYF	TGCGCCAGCAGCTTGTCACAGGGAGGCACAGATACGCAGTATTTT
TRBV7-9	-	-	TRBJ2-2	CASSFGVEGELFF	TGTGCCAGCAGCTTCGGTGTCGAGGGGGAGCTGTTTTTT
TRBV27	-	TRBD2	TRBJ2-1	CASLDRGGLAGLNEQFF	TGTGCCAGCTTAGATCGTGGAGGTCTAGCGGGGTTAAATGAGCAGTTCTTC
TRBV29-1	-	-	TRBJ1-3	CSVMPGNTIYF	TGCAGCGTGATGCCTGGAAACACCATATATTTT
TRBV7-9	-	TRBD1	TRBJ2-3	CASSLQGQGGTDTQYF	TGTGCCAGCAGCCTCCAGGGACAGGGTGGGACAGATACGCAGTATTTT
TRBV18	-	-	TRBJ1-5	CASSPDGDQPQHF	TGTGCCAGCTCACCGGACGGGGATCAGCCCCAGCATTTT
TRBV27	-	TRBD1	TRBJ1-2	CASSPRTGGTTNYGYTF	TGTGCCAGCAGTCCCAGGACAGGGGGCACTACCAACTATGGCTACACCTTC
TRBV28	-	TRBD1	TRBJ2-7	CASTPTGTGSYEQYF	TGTGCCAGCACCCCCACCGGGACAGGGTCCTACGAGCAGTACTTC
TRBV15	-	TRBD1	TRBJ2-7	CATRGTGAYEQYF	TGTGCCACCAGGGGGACAGGCGCCTACGAGCAGTACTTC
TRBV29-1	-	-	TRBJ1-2	CSVEDRVGYGYTF	TGCAGCGTTGAAGACAGGGTGGGCTATGGCTACACCTTC
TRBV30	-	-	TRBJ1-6	CGTGSGNSPLHF	TGTGGCACAGGGAGTGGTAATTCACCCCTCCACTTT
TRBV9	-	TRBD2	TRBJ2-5	CASSGTSGQETQYF	TGTGCCAGCAGTGGGACTAGCGGCCAAGAGACCCAGTACTTC
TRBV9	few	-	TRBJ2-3	CASSATDTQYF	TGTGCCAGCAGCGCCACAGATACGCAGTATTTT
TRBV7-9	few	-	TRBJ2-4	CASSLDIGGEKNIQYF	TGTGCCAGCAGCTTAGATATTGGGGGTGAGAAAAACATTCAGTACTTC
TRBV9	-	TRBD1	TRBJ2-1	CASSGVAGTGYNEQFF	TGTGCCAGCAGCGGAGTAGCCGGGACAGGATACAATGAGCAGTTCTTC
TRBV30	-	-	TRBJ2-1	CAWRVYNEQFF	TGTGCCTGGAGGGTCTACAATGAGCAGTTCTTC
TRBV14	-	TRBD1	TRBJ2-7	CASSPGTGKLNF	TGTGCCAGCAGCCCCGGGACAGGGAAGTTGAACTTC
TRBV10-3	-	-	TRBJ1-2	CAISDQAANYGYTF	TGTGCCATCAGTGACCAGGCTGCTAACTATGGCTACACCTTC
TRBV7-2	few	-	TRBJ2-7	CASSSGGSSYEQYF	TGTGCCAGCAGCTCCGGAGGTAGCTCCTACGAGCAGTACTTC
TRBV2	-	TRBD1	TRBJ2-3	CASSLGQASTDTQYF	TGTGCCAGCAGTCTTGGACAGGCTAGCACAGATACGCAGTATTTT
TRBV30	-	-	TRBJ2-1	CAWSPDLFSRSYNEQFF	TGTGCCTGGAGTCCGGATCTTTTCAGCCGCTCCTACAATGAGCAGTTCTTC
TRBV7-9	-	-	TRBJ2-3	CASSLRQSSTDTQYF	TGTGCCAGCAGCTTACGACAGAGTAGCACAGATACGCAGTATTTT
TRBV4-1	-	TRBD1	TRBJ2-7	CASSEATGTGSYEQYF	TGCGCCAGCAGCGAAGCGACCGGGACAGGTTCCTACGAGCAGTACTTC
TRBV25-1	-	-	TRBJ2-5	CASSEGEETQYF	TGTGCCAGCAGTGAGGGTGAGGAGACCCAGTACTTC
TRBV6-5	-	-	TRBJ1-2	CASSYSLGESYGYTF	TGTGCCAGCAGTTACTCGTTAGGGGAGAGCTATGGCTACACCTTC
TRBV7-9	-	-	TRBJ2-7	CASRQTGSGVGGPSYEQYF	TGTGCCAGCAGGCAAACTGGCAGCGGCGTCGGGGGCCCCTCCTACGAGCAGTACTTC
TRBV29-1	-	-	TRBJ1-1	CSARRGSNTEAFF	TGCAGCGCCAGGAGGGGTAGTAACACTGAAGCTTTCTTT
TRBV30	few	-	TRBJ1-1	CAWSDDRNTEAFF	TGTGCCTGGAGTGACGACAGGAACACTGAAGCTTTCTTT
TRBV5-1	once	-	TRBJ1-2	CASSFVQPYGYTF	TGCGCCAGCAGCTTCGTCCAGCCCTATGGCTACACCTTC
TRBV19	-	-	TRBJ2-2	CASSWSPGELFF	TGTGCCAGTAGCTGGTCCCCCGGGGAGCTGTTTTTT
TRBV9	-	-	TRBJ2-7	CASSVGTDGSYEQYF	TGTGCCAGCAGCGTAGGGACTGATGGCTCCTACGAGCAGTACTTC
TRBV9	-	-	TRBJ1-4	CASSADPRGEKLFF	TGTGCCAGCAGCGCAGATCCTAGGGGTGAAAAACTGTTTTTT
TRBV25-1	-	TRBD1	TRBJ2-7	CASSGTGDEQYF	TGTGCCAGCAGTGGAACAGGGGACGAGCAGTACTTC
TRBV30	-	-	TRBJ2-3	CAWTSSTDTQYF	TGTGCCTGGACCTCAAGCACAGATACGCAGTATTTT
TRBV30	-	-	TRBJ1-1	CAWTGLGRGRTEAFF	TGTGCCTGGACCGGCCTGGGACGGGGGAGAACTGAAGCTTTCTTT
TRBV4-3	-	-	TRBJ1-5	CASSQEGGSNQPQHF	TGCGCCAGCAGCCAAGAAGGCGGTAGCAATCAGCCCCAGCATTTT
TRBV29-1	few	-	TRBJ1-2	CSVEVQGGHTF	TGCAGCGTTGAAGTACAGGGTGGACACACCTTC
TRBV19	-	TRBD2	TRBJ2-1	CASSTPGLADRYNEQFF	TGTGCCAGTAGTACTCCGGGACTAGCGGATAGGTACAATGAGCAGTTCTTC
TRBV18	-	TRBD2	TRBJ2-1	CASSPPGGGHNEQFF	TGTGCCAGCTCACCTCCCGGCGGGGGTCACAATGAGCAGTTCTTC